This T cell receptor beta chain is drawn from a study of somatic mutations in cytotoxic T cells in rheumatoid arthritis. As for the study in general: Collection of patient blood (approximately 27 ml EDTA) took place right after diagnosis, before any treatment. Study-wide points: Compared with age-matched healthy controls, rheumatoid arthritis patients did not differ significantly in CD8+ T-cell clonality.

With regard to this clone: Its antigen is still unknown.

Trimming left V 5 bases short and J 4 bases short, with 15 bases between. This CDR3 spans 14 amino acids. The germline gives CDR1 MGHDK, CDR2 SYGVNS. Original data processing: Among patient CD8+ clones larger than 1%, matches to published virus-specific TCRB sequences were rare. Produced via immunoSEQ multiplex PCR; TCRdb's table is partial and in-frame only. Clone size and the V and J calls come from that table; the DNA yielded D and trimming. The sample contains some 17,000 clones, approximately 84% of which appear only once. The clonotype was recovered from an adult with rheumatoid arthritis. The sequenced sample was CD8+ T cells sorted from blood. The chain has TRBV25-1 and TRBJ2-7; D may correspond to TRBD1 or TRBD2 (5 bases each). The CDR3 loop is CASSTTGTGYEQYF. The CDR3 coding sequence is TGTGCCAGCAGTACTACGGGGACGGGTTACGAGCAGTACTTC.